This record looks at one TCR beta chain sequence and its context. This CDR3 spans 15 amino acids. The germline V gene encodes CDR1 KGHSH and CDR2 LQKENI. The V and J ends lost 5 bases and 5 bases respectively, with 15 bases between them. This sample was included in a study of blood T cell repertoires in COVID-19. In the study overall: Acute-phase and convalescent COVID-19 samples originated in the United States, Italy and Spain. Sources were T cells, B-cell-depleted T cells, or PBMCs; the material itself was cDNA or gDNA.

Authors' methods: Amplifying reference gene primers gave estimates of nucleated cell counts. Profiling relied on immunoSEQ multiplex PCR, and the TCRdb table lists in-frame clones only, not all of them. V and J calls and clone size are those listed in that table; D and trimming were worked out from the DNA. The table records hundreds of thousands of clones, around 80% of them present only once. Sequencing used peripheral blood. This rearrangement joins TRBV18 to TRBJ1-4; tentatively, D is TRBD1 (6 bases). This sequence originates from a woman aged 80 or older with acute or convalescent COVID-19. Here the CDR3 reads CASSARITGNEKLFF. The CDR3 region has the DNA TGTGCCAGCTCAGCCAGAATCACAGGGAATGAAAAACTGTTTTTT.